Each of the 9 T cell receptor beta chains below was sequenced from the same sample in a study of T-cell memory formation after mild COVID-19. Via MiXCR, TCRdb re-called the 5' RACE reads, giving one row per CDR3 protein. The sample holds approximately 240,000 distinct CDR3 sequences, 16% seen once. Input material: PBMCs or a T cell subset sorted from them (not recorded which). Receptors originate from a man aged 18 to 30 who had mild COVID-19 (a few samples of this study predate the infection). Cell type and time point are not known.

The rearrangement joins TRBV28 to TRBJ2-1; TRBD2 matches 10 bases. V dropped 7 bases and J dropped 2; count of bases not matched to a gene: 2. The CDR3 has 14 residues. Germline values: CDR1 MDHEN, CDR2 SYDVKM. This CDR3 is CASISGGAYNEQFF. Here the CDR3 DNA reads TGTGCCAGCATAAGCGGGGGGGCCTACAATGAGCAGTTCTTC.

The CDR3 region is CASRRRGVNEQFF. Here the CDR3 DNA reads TGTGCCAGCCGACGGCGGGGGGTAAATGAGCAGTTCTTC. The rearrangement links TRBV7-8 to TRBJ2-1; TRBD2 matches 8 bases. CDR1 is SGHVS and CDR2 is FQNEAQ in the germline V gene. Trimming cost V 8 bases and J 7 bases; bases outside gene matches: 7. This CDR3 is built from 13 residues. Combining the CDR3 with reference TRBV7-8 and TRBJ2-1 gives the whole variable domain GAGVSQSPRYKVAKRGQDVALRCDPISGHVSLFWYQQALGQGPEFLTYFQNEAQLDKSGLPSDRFFAERPEGSVSTLKIQRTQQEDSAVYLCASRRRGVNEQFFGPGTRLTVL.

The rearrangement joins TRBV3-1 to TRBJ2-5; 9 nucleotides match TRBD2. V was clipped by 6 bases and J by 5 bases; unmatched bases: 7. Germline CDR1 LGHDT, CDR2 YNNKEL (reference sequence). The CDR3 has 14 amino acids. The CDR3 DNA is TGTGCCAGCAGGTGGCGGGGGGGCCTGGAGACCCAGTACTTC. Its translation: CASRWRGGLETQYF.

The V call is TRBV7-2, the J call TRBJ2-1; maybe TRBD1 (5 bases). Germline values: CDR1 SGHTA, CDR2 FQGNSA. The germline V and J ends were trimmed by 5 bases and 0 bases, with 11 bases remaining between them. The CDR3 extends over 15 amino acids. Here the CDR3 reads CASSRQWSSYNEQFF. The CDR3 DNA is TGTGCCAGCAGCCGACAGTGGAGCTCCTACAATGAGCAGTTCTTC.

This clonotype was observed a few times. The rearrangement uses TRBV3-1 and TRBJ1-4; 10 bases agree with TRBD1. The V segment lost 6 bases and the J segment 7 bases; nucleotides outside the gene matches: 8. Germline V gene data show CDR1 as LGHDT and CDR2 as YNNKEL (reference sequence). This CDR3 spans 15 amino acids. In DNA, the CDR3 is TGTGCCAGCAGTCGAGGGAGGACAGGGGGTGAAAAACTGTTTTTT. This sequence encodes CASSRGRTGGEKLFF.

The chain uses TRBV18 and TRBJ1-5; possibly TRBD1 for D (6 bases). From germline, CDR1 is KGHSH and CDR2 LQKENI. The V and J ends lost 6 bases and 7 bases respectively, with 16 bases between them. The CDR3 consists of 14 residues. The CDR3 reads CASSFSGVEQPQHF. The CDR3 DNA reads TGTGCCAGCTCTTTTTCAGGGGTGGAACAGCCCCAGCATTTT.

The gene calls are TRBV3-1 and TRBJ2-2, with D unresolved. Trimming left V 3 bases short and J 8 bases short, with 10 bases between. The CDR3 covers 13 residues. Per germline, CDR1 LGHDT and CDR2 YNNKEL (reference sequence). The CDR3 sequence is CASSQWGTGELFF. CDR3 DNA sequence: TGTGCCAGCAGCCAGTGGGGAACGGGGGAGCTGTTTTTT.

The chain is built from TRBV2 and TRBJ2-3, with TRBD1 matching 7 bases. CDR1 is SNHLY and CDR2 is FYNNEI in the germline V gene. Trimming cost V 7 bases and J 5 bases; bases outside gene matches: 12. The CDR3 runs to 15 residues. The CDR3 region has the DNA TGTGCCAGCACTCCCAGTAGGGGGCGTGGAGATACGCAGTATTTT. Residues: CASTPSRGRGDTQYF.

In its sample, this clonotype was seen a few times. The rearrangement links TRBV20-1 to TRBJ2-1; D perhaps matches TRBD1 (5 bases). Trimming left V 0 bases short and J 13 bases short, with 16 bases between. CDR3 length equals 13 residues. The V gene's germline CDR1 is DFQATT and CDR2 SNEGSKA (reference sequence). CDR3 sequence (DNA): TGCAGTGCTAGAGATCCTGCAGGGTTCAGACAGTTCTTC. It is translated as CSARDPAGFRQFF.